Shown below are 20 T cell receptor beta chains from a single sample sequenced in a study of cytomegalovirus exposure and HLA in healthy donors (dated by TCRdb to 2017 to 2019). The library relied on the immunoSEQ multiplex PCR assay. For the multiplex PCR, a mixture combining 60 forward primers for TCR Vbeta segments and 13 reverse primers for TCR Jbeta segments was used. The source is immuneACCESS, and TCRdb retained only in-frame sequences with V and J called. Part of the clones is not carried over; for the studies checked, unresolved V genes explain less than half of this, and the remainder is unexplained. Across this sample there are more than 110,000 clones, with approximately 80% seen only once. Around 4.9% of the sample lies in the top ten. The material sequenced was PBMCs. The receptors here all came from a male donor in good health and CMV-seronegative.

This clone was counted only a few times. The chain has TRBV2 and TRBJ1-1; TRBD1 aligns across 9 bases. Germline V CDR1 and CDR2: SNHLY, FYNNEI. This CDR3 contains 13 residues. J gave up 8 bases and V 11 bases, and 12 bases lay outside the gene matches. As DNA, the CDR3 is TGTGCCGACTCGACAGGGGGTAGTGTGGAAGCTTTCTTT. Amino acids: CADSTGGSVEAFF.

The chain employs TRBV7-3 and TRBJ2-2; TRBD1 matches 9 bases. CDR1 is SGHTA and CDR2 is FQGTGA in the germline V gene. This CDR3 has 14 residues. Unmatched junction bases numbered 5, after V lost 6 bases and J lost 6 bases. The CDR3 spells CASSTDRGAGELFF. The CDR3, as DNA: TGTGCCAGCAGTACTGACAGGGGGGCCGGGGAGCTGTTTTTT.

The chain links TRBV11-2 to TRBJ1-1; no reliable D call. The V gene's germline CDR1 is SGHAT and CDR2 FQNNGV. Trimming pared 6 bases from V and 0 bases from J, leaving 23 bases between. The CDR3 totals 18 residues. The CDR3 loop is CASRPSRGLRRMNTEAFF. The CDR3 DNA reads as TGTGCCAGCAGACCTAGTAGAGGGCTCAGGAGGATGAACACTGAAGCTTTCTTT.

The V call is TRBV10-3, the J call TRBJ1-1; D possibly corresponds to TRBD1 (5 bases). Germline CDR1 is ENHRY and CDR2 is SYGVKD. V dropped 6 bases and J dropped 4 bases, with 12 bases sitting between them. The CDR3 is 13 amino acids. Here the CDR3 DNA reads TGTGCCATCAGCTCAGGGTTCCTCACTGAAGCTTTCTTT. This translates into CAISSGFLTEAFF.

The CDR3 is CASSPQDRLTGNTIYF. The CDR3 bases are TGTGCCAGCTCACCACAGGACAGGCTAACTGGAAACACCATATATTTT. This rearrangement joins TRBV18 to TRBJ1-3; the match to TRBD1 covers 7 bases. CDR3 length: 16 amino acids. CDR1 and CDR2 from the germline V gene are KGHSH and LQKENI. V was pared by 1 base and J by 2 bases, with 5 bases of the junction left unmatched.

The chain combines TRBV10-2 with TRBJ1-5; D gene uncertain. This CDR3 has 13 residues. Germline V CDR1 and CDR2: WSHSY, SAAADI. Deletions cut 6 bases from V and 4 bases from J, with 10 bases between. The CDR3 loop is CASSGRGNQPQHF. CDR3 nucleotide sequence: TGCGCCAGCAGCGGACGGGGTAATCAGCCCCAGCATTTT.

The V call is TRBV29-1, the J call TRBJ1-1, with no clear D. Germline V lookup: CDR1 SQVTM, CDR2 ANQGSEA. The ends were cut back, 3 bases at V and 11 bases at J, with 16 bases in the middle. The CDR3 is made up of 12 amino acids. The CDR3 is CSVEGRRRLAFF. As DNA, the CDR3 is TGCAGCGTTGAGGGCCGACGTCGCCTGGCTTTCTTT.

V gene TRBV7-3 combines with J gene TRBJ2-7, with 7 bases identical to TRBD1. Per the germline V gene, CDR1 is SGHTA and CDR2 is FQGTGA. The CDR3 runs to 14 residues. Losses at the gene ends were 5 bases for V and 6 bases for J; bases not matched to a gene: 10. CDR3 sequence (DNA): TGTGCCAGCAGCCCAGGCGGACAGGCGGGCGAGCAGTACTTC. Amino acids: CASSPGGQAGEQYF. The entire variable domain, with the rest obtained from reference TRBV7-3 and TRBJ2-7, is as follows: GAGVSQTPSNKVTEKGKYVELRCDPISGHTALYWYRQSLGQGPEFLIYFQGTGAADDSGLPNDRFFAVRPEGSVSTLKIQRTERGDSAVYLCASSPGGQAGEQYFGPGTRLTVT.

V gene TRBV7-8 combines with J gene TRBJ1-4; 9 bases align to TRBD1. Germline values: CDR1 SGHVS, CDR2 FQNEAQ. With V trimmed by 5 bases and J by 8 bases, 12 bases remained unmatched. CDR3 length equals 16 residues. CDR3 in amino acids: CASSARLGTGIEKLFF. The CDR3 DNA sequence: TGTGCCAGCAGCGCCCGGCTCGGGACAGGGATCGAAAAACTGTTTTTT.

This clone was detected a few times. The V and J genes are TRBV7-9 and TRBJ2-3, with a weak D call TRBD2 (6 bases). The CDR3 is made up of 16 amino acids. Trimming left V 5 bases short and J 0 bases short, with 15 bases between. CDR1 SEHNR and CDR2 FQNEAQ come from the germline V gene (reference sequence). The CDR3 coding sequence is TGTGCCAGCAGCCTGGATGGGGGGTCTAGCACAGATACGCAGTATTTT. Translated: CASSLDGGSSTDTQYF.

This chain joins TRBV18 and TRBJ2-7, with D maybe TRBD1 (5 bases). Between the trimmed V and J ends, which lost 1 base and 1 base, there was a span of 14 bases. Germline-derived CDR1 and CDR2 are KGHSH and LQKENI. This CDR3 has 16 residues. The CDR3 nucleotides read TGTGCCAGCTCACCACAGGGGCGCTCGTCGTCCTACGAGCAGTACTTC. Translation: CASSPQGRSSSYEQYF.

This clone came up a few times. The chain combines TRBV5-5 with TRBJ2-5, with a possible D match to TRBD1 (5 bases). With 0 bases removed from V and 1 base from J, the gap between germline ends came to 16 bases. Germline V gene lookup returns CDR1 SGHKS and CDR2 YYEKEE (reference sequence). This CDR3 spans 17 amino acids. In DNA, the CDR3 is TGTGCCAGCAGCTTGGCCGATGGTGTAGGGGCCCAAGAGACCCAGTACTTC. This gives the protein CASSLADGVGAQETQYF.

This chain joins TRBV5-1 and TRBJ2-7; 9 positions agree with TRBD1. This CDR3 has 16 amino acids. J lost 0 bases, V lost 4 bases, and 8 bases had no gene match. Germline CDR1 and CDR2: SGHRS and YFSETQ. CDR3 bases: TGCGCCAGCAGCCCGAGACAGGGGGTAAGCTCCTACGAGCAGTACTTC. The encoded protein is CASSPRQGVSSYEQYF.

This chain joins TRBV9 and TRBJ2-2, with a possible D match to TRBD1 (6 bases). Germline-derived CDR1 and CDR2 are SGDLS and YYNGEE. The CDR3 spans 15 residues. V was pared by 4 bases and J by 0 bases, with 10 bases between. The DNA of the CDR3 is TGTGCCAGCAGCCCCCGGGACACGAACACCGGGGAGCTGTTTTTT. Translated: CASSPRDTNTGELFF.

The J gene is TRBJ1-4, the V gene TRBV19, with D possibly being TRBD1 (5 bases). The length of the CDR3 is 10 residues. Trimming left V 8 bases short and J 8 bases short, with 6 bases between. CDR1 and CDR2 (germline): LNHDA, SQIVND (reference sequence). The chain's CDR3 is CASGGEKLFF. As DNA, the CDR3 is TGTGCCAGTGGGGGGGAAAAACTGTTTTTT. Complete variable domain (other parts from reference TRBV19 and TRBJ1-4): DGGITQSPKYLFRKEGQNVTLSCEQNLNHDAMYWYRQDPGQGLRLIYYSQIVNDFQKGDIAEGYSVSREKKESFPLTVTSAQKNPTAFYLCASGGEKLFFGSGTQLSVL.

The chain employs TRBV2 and TRBJ2-2; D might be TRBD1 (7 bases). The V and J ends lost 5 bases and 5 bases respectively, with 15 bases between them. The CDR3 runs 15 residues. Germline V gene sequence: CDR1 SNHLY, CDR2 FYNNEI. DNA for the CDR3: TGTGCCAGCAGTCTACAGGGGAGGTCAACCGGGGAGCTGTTTTTT. Translated, it gives CASSLQGRSTGELFF.

This clone was counted only a few times. The gene calls are TRBV11-1 and TRBJ2-3, with D tentatively TRBD2 (6 bases). Germline values: CDR1 SGHAT, CDR2 FQDESV (reference sequence). This CDR3 region has 15 residues. V dropped 4 bases and J dropped 5 bases, with 16 bases sitting between them. The CDR3 sequence is CASSSRGGVLDTQYF. CDR3 nucleotide sequence: TGTGCCAGCAGCTCTAGGGGCGGGGTGCTAGATACGCAGTATTTT.

The chain carries TRBV5-4 and TRBJ2-1; 9 bases are shared with TRBD2. Per germline, CDR1 SGHNT and CDR2 YYREEE (reference sequence). The CDR3 extends over 15 amino acids. After removal of 4 bases from V and 8 bases from J, the junction contained 10 bases not matched to a gene. The CDR3 loop is CASSHRTSVWDEQFF. As DNA, the CDR3 is TGTGCCAGCAGCCACCGGACTAGCGTGTGGGATGAGCAGTTCTTC.

V gene TRBV27 combines with J gene TRBJ1-1; TRBD1 agrees at 7 bases. The CDR3 runs to 14 residues. The V segment lost 3 bases and the J segment 4 bases; nucleotides outside the gene matches: 5. From germline, CDR1 is MNHEY and CDR2 SMNVEV (reference sequence). The CDR3 coding sequence is TGTGCCAGCAGTTTTGAGGGGGCGACCACTGAAGCTTTCTTT. Its translation is CASSFEGATTEAFF.

The rearrangement uses TRBV5-1 and TRBJ2-7; the D is unclear. The V gene's germline CDR1 is SGHRS and CDR2 YFSETQ. This CDR3 comprises 11 residues. Between the trimmed V and J ends, which lost 0 bases and 5 bases, there was a span of 3 bases. In nucleotides, the CDR3 is TGCGCCAGCAGCTTGGCCGACGAGCAGTACTTC. Protein: CASSLADEQYF. Complete variable domain (other parts from reference TRBV5-1 and TRBJ2-7): KAGVTQTPRYLIKTRGQQVTLSCSPISGHRSVSWYQQTPGQGLQFLFEYFSETQRNKGNFPGRFSGRQFSNSRSEMNVSTLELGDSALYLCASSLADEQYFGPGTRLTVT.